This T cell receptor (beta chain) was sequenced during a study of cytomegalovirus exposure and HLA in healthy donors listed by TCRdb under 2017. For the study in its entirety: According to an earlier analysis of 587 of the donors, 150 million to 200 million T cells yielded roughly 100 million unique TCR beta sequences and more than 250 Gb of sequence data. An early release covering roughly 600 HLA-typed donors comprised approximately 290 gigabases of sequencing data and around 80 million unique TCR sequences. Among the roughly 430 genotyped donors, around 81% belonged to the genetic ancestry cluster associated with self-reported Caucasian donors. The study was designed to test whether signatures of past pathogen exposure could be identified by cataloging public T cell receptors. The study profiled the T cell repertoires of about 720 subjects by immunosequencing and related them to cytomegalovirus serostatus. Besides the first cohort of roughly 660 subjects, a separate validation cohort made up of over 95 different subjects was used. To predict cytomegalovirus infection status, the study brought together high-throughput TCR immunosequencing, statistical association of individual TCRs with disease status, and machine learning. In a later analysis, previously published TCR beta repertoires from about 640 donors were re-analyzed and high-resolution HLA genotyping was added so that TCR occurrence patterns could be studied. In the later analysis, no new phenotypic data were used to find candidate immune exposures; instead, reliance was placed on TCR beta sequences and their occurrence across donors. An earlier analysis of some 500 of the donors applied high-throughput TCR beta sequencing to assess whether each TCR beta V gene segment acted as functional or pseudogenic. Donor age, sex, ethnicity and CMV serostatus were compiled together with the repertoire data. Genome-wide SNP genotypes for about 65% of the roughly 670 donors were used in a later genetic analysis, which treated that subset as a discovery cohort. All discovery cohort repertoires had been generated using a single sequencing platform. Both class I and class II loci were covered by HLA typing, at four-digit resolution. Typing coverage differed by locus: A, B, C, DRB1 and DQB1 were typed in roughly 620-640 donors, DQA1 in about 550, DPA1 in over 600, and DPB1 in 400 to 480. Because of strong linkage in the cohort, roughly five DR-DQ haplotypes were treated as single units for association and clustering. On average, approximately 250,000 unique TCR beta nucleotide sequences were sequenced per donor among roughly 430 genotyped donors of the cohort, with roughly 18% of those sequences being non-productive.

The germline V end is reduced by 5 bases and the J end by 4 bases; junction bases left unmatched: 5. The CDR3 contains 13 residues, cysteine and phenylalanine counted. This entry keeps only the CDR3 DNA: 39 bases, framed from base 1. CDR1 and CDR2, looked up from the germline V gene (reference sequence), are LNHDA and SQIVND. The cohort comprised 550 to 700 healthy bone marrow donors. At the time of sampling, every cohort member was nominally healthy, though immune exposures that went unrecorded were likely present. The donor tested CMV seronegative, placing the donor among the 350 to 400 seronegative members of the cohort. A peripheral blood sample was collected from each donor, and TCR beta sequencing was performed on peripheral blood mononuclear cells. The Qiagen DNeasy Blood Extraction Kit was used to extract genomic DNA from the blood cell samples. What the work shows at the level of the full study, not this receptor alone: In an earlier analysis of some 550 of the donors, most TCR beta V segments were observed in productive rearrangements about 87% or about 30% of the time, broadly matching IMGT annotations. A further reported finding was that TCR beta sequences accurately predicted the HLA-A and HLA-B alleles for most subjects in the first cohort. Only TCR beta chains were sequenced in this cohort, and the absence of alpha or paired-chain data limited detectable features. In both the original and validation cohorts, the classifier was reported to diagnose cytomegalovirus status with high specificity and sensitivity. Across donors, most TCR sequences were observed very rarely, whereas some public TCRs were present in many individuals. A later analysis found that most CMV-associated TCR beta chains appeared HLA-restricted, with HLA associations seemingly driven largely by CMV exposure. According to a later analysis, TCR association rates differed among HLA loci, with DRB1 alleles showing the most associated TCRs and HLA-C alleles showing the fewest. The study listed 150 to 200 TCR beta chains as associated with cytomegalovirus. Several of the top co-occurrence clusters appeared to be linked to parvovirus B19, influenza, CMV and Epstein-Barr virus, according to a later analysis. V-gene and J-gene trimming of TCR beta chains was associated with a missense DCLRE1C variant in a later genetic analysis, and the association was replicated in an independent cohort. A few of the identified cytomegalovirus-associated TCR beta chains were confirmed in vitro to be specific for cytomegalovirus antigens. Presence/absence analyses assumed roughly uniform sequencing depth across donors, an assumption that may not hold. Correlated functional status among segregating V segments might reflect linkage disequilibrium, but an unknown experimental factor could not be ruled out. HLA typing was unavailable for some donors at each locus, so association tests used only the typed subset. At a false discovery rate of 0.05, a later analysis linked around 17,000 TCR beta sequences to specific HLA alleles. In a later analysis, HLA-associated TCR beta chains showed more clonal expansion and lower generation probabilities than non-associated chains that were equally common. A cluster of highly shared sequence variants was judged likely to be a technical artifact of the sequencing pipeline. According to the authors, the approach could potentially be generalized to other disease states and immunological phenotypes. Strong co-occurrence of HLA alleles, especially DR and DQ, made assigning TCR associations to individual alleles difficult. The only immune exposure information available for the cohort was CMV serostatus. According to a later genetic analysis, donors in an Asian-associated ancestry cluster had fewer N-insertions in productive TCRs than the roughly 660-donor mean. Because counts were too low, roughly 18 rarely observed V segments, including chromosome 9 orphons, were left out of the earlier analysis of roughly 600 of the donors. The 87-base-pair reads could not distinguish some IMGT-functional V segments, including TRBV6-2 and TRBV6-3, so those segments were excluded.

The library came from the immunoSEQ multiplex PCR assay. The multiplex PCR relied on a mix of 60 forward primers for TCR Vbeta segments and 13 reverse primers for TCR Jbeta segments. The CDR3 region of rearranged TCR beta genes was amplified from genomic DNA by a multiplex PCR assay. Amplified TCR beta libraries were sequenced as 87-base-pair reads on the Illumina HiSeq System. Per the original workflow: Across the roughly 600 repertoires, a later analysis counted 78 million or so unique TCR beta chains, roughly 11 million of which were shared by at least two donors. Raw reads were error-corrected and collapsed into unique sequences with a nearest-neighbor algorithm that merged closely related sequences to remove PCR and sequencing errors. To assign V, D and J gene segments, CDR3 sequences were aligned to IMGT reference sequences. For a sequence to be retained, at least a six-nucleotide match to both a V gene segment and a J gene segment was required. A rearrangement was called productive if the CDR3 had no stop codons and remained in frame with V and J, and every other rearrangement was called non-productive. CDR3 was defined according to IMGT convention as the region running from the second conserved V-encoded cysteine to the conserved J-encoded phenylalanine. The earlier analysis of some 580 of the donors excluded any sequence lacking an unambiguous match to a single V gene segment. In an earlier analysis of some 590 of the donors, V segments were called functional above 56.7% productive rearrangements and were called segregating when the between-donor standard deviation exceeded 5%. To diagnose cytomegalovirus status from the catalog of TCR beta chain sequences, a statistical classification framework was built. In a later analysis, TCR nucleotide sequences were compared against IMGT/GENE-DB human TR gene sequences so that V and J genes could be assigned. Using the TCRdist pipeline, a later analysis assigned CDR3 sequences along with most-parsimonious VDJ recombination scenarios. In a later analysis, each TCR beta chain was defined by its CDR3 amino acid sequence together with its V-gene family, and reads lacking a unique V-gene family were excluded. A later analysis removed several hundred highly shared, low-generation-probability nucleotide sequences to deal with suspected cross-contamination and a sequencing artifact. For each public chain, a later analysis derived a clonal expansion index from normalized ranks of inferred template counts within each repertoire. A later analysis computed generation probabilities with a VDJ recombination model fitted to out-of-frame rearrangements, and checked the results against IGoR. In a later analysis, TCR-TCR, TCR-HLA and TCR-CMV co-occurrence was scored with hypergeometric tests, and a repertoire-size bias correction was applied to TCR pairs. To estimate false discovery rates, a later analysis permuted the HLA or CMV assignments 20 times. A later analysis grouped co-occurring TCRs with DBSCAN, adding TCRdist sequence similarity when clustering within HLA-allele-positive subsets. Repertoires with fewer than 30,000 or more than 120,000 public chains, plus five repertoires with anomalous nucleotide sharing, were excluded from co-occurrence clustering. The table comes from immuneACCESS by way of TCRdb, which keeps in-frame sequences with V and J called. Part of the clones is missing from these tables; in studies checked, under half for an unresolved V gene and the rest for unknown reasons. V and J calls and clone size are as listed in that table; D and trimming were resolved from the DNA. The sample yields fewer than 200,000 clones; around 75% were counted once. The ten largest clones capture 1.5% to 2% of the sample.

With regard to this clone: The clone's antigen remains unknown. No clone much larger than this one lies a single base away; base qualities are absent.

The TCR comes from a woman in her thirties in good health and CMV-seronegative. Recombination joined TRBV19 with TRBJ2-7, and TRBD2 matches 7 of the central bases. Sequences were obtained from PBMCs. The CDR3 protein is CASSAGGMYEQYF. The DNA is TGTGCCAGTAGTGCCGGGGGGATGTACGAGCAGTACTTC.